This T cell receptor (beta chain) stems from a study of T-cell reconstitution after alpha-beta-depleted transplantation in children. The table lists this clonotype with many counts. Preparing the TCRbeta library involved the use of unique molecular identifiers. Each CDR3 protein is one row after TCRdb ran MiXCR on the PCR reads. The sample lists 300,000 to 400,000 distinct CDR3 sequences; more than 10% were seen once. There are 15 residues in the CDR3. Germline CDR1 is SNHLY and CDR2 is FYNNEI. Unmatched junction bases numbered 4, after V lost 2 bases and J lost 4 bases. The chain combines TRBV2 with TRBJ2-2; 7 nucleotides line up with TRBD2. This specimen consisted of PBMCs, obtained from the stem cell graft. The sequence was collected from a human donor who donated a stem cell graft to a child with Fanconi anemia. In DNA form, the CDR3 reads TGTGCCAGCAGTGAACGGGGGGAAGGCACCGGGGAGCTGTTTTTT. Translating it yields CASSERGEGTGELFF.